A selection of T cell receptor beta chains follows, all from one sample in a study of blood T cells in healthy people across ages. TCRdb used MiXCR to reprocess the 5' RACE reads, holding one entry per CDR3 protein. The sample records about 1,800,000 distinct CDR3 sequences, roughly 28% being singletons. Sequencing used blood. These receptors all stem from a woman in her thirties in good health. Both conserved end residues are part of each CDR3. D genes are given only for firm matches. Clone size, where shown, is once, few, many, or a class for clones that have expanded.

length | J | D | V | size | CDR3 | DNA
15 | TRBJ1-2 | TRBD1 | TRBV7-3 | few | CASSSGQGGPYGYTF | TGTGCCAGCAGCTCGGGACAGGGCGGCCCATATGGCTACACCTTC
17 | TRBJ2-7 | NA | TRBV5-1 | NA | CASSSPSWRVGNYEQYF | TGCGCCAGCAGCTCCCCCAGTTGGAGGGTTGGAAACTACGAGCAGTACTTC
15 | TRBJ1-2 | TRBD1 | TRBV7-9 | NA | CASSLGDRSYYGYTF | TGTGCCAGCAGCTTAGGGGACAGAAGCTACTATGGCTACACCTTC
16 | TRBJ1-4 | TRBD1 | TRBV6-6 | NA | CASSPRTGSSSEKLFF | TGTGCCAGCAGCCCCAGGACAGGTTCATCGTCTGAAAAACTGTTTTTT
14 | TRBJ1-1 | NA | TRBV20-1 | few | CSAVSSSGNTEAFF | TGCAGTGCCGTATCGTCGAGTGGGAACACTGAAGCTTTCTTT
15 | TRBJ2-7 | NA | TRBV21-1 | few | CVPPPGEDRGHEQYF | TGTGTCCCTCCCCCCGGTGAGGACAGGGGCCACGAGCAGTACTTC
14 | TRBJ2-7 | NA | TRBV7-2 | many | CASSLVPASYEQYF | TGTGCCAGCAGCTTAGTCCCTGCCTCTTACGAGCAGTACTTC
17 | TRBJ2-1 | TRBD2 | TRBV7-2 | NA | CASSFLPSGTSDNEQFF | TGTGCCAGCAGCTTCCTGCCCTCCGGGACTAGCGACAATGAGCAGTTCTTC
15 | TRBJ1-6 | NA | TRBV4-3 | few | CASSGSPGRHSPLHF | TGCGCCAGTTCTGGTTCTCCGGGACGACATTCACCCCTCCACTTT
15 | TRBJ2-3 | NA | TRBV12-3/TRBV12-4 | NA | CASSSQGTSTDAQYF | TGTGCCAGCAGTTCACAGGGAACAAGCACAGATGCGCAGTATTTT
15 | TRBJ2-4 | TRBD1 | TRBV24-1 | few | CATSETGTAYNEQYF | TGTGCCACCAGTGAAACCGGGACAGCCTACAATGAGCAGTACTTC
13 | TRBJ1-2 | NA | TRBV29-1 | once | CSVVWTVVRGYTF | TGCAGCGTTGTGTGGACGGTGGTTCGGGGCTACACCTTC
13 | TRBJ2-1 | NA | TRBV29-1 | NA | CSVDAPGEDEQFF | TGCAGCGTTGACGCGCCCGGGGAGGATGAGCAGTTCTTC
15 | TRBJ2-3 | TRBD1 | TRBV12-3/TRBV12-4 | NA | CASRPQGVPADTQYF | TGTGCCAGCAGACCCCAGGGGGTGCCCGCAGATACGCAGTATTTT
16 | TRBJ1-2 | NA | TRBV4-1 | NA | CASSLPGKGRNYGYTF | TGCGCCAGCAGCCTCCCCGGCAAGGGCCGCAACTATGGCTACACCTTC
12 | TRBJ2-7 | NA | TRBV29-1 | few | CSVEGVFYEQYF | TGCAGCGTTGAAGGGGTGTTCTACGAGCAGTACTTC
14 | TRBJ1-2 | NA | TRBV4-3 | few | CASSQAPGGYGYTF | TGCGCCAGCAGCCAAGCCCCGGGCGGCTATGGCTACACCTTC
12 | TRBJ2-7 | NA | TRBV30 | NA | CAWRESGYEQYF | TGTGCCTGGAGGGAATCCGGCTACGAGCAGTACTTC
14 | TRBJ2-3 | NA | TRBV28 | few | CASSGSFNTDTQYF | TGTGCCAGTTCCGGGTCATTTAACACAGATACGCAGTATTTT
19 | TRBJ2-7 | TRBD2 | TRBV20-1 | NA | CSAPPITGTSGSSGYEQYF | TGCAGTGCTCCCCCAATAACCGGGACTAGCGGGAGTTCGGGGTACGAGCAGTACTTC
19 | TRBJ2-5 | TRBD2 | TRBV3-1 | NA | CASSHGGPSGDGTGETQYF | TGTGCCAGCAGCCACGGAGGACCTAGCGGGGATGGTACGGGGGAGACCCAGTACTTC
15 | TRBJ1-2 | NA | TRBV20-1 | NA | CSAPASLHRNYGYTF | TGCAGTGCTCCAGCGAGCTTACACAGGAACTATGGCTACACCTTC
16 | TRBJ2-3 | TRBD2 | TRBV20-1 | few | CSASTGPGGGTDTQYF | TGCAGTGCTAGTACCGGACCCGGCGGGGGGACAGATACGCAGTATTTT
14 | TRBJ2-7 | TRBD1 | TRBV27 | NA | CASRRRLTGYEQYF | TGTGCCAGCAGACGAAGACTGACAGGGTACGAGCAGTACTTC
15 | TRBJ2-5 | NA | TRBV5-4 | many | CASAESGTSQETQYF | TGTGCCAGCGCTGAGTCCGGGACATCTCAAGAGACCCAGTACTTC
16 | TRBJ1-2 | NA | TRBV7-6 | NA | CASSLHRDGANYGYTF | TGTGCCAGCAGCTTACACAGGGACGGGGCTAACTATGGCTACACCTTC
12 | TRBJ2-7 | TRBD1 | TRBV7-9 | few | CASSSSDRVRYF | TGTGCCAGCAGCTCTTCGGACAGGGTACGGTACTTC